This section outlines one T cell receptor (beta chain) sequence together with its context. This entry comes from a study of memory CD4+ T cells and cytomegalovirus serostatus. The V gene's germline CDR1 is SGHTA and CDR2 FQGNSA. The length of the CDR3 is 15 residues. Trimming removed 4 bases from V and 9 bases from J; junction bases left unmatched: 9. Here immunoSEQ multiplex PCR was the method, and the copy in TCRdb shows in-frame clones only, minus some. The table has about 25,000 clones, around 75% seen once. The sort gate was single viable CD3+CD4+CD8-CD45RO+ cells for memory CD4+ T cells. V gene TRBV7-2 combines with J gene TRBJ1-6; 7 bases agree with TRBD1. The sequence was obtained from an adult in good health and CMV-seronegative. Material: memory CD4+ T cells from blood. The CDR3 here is CASSSQGRIGSPLHF. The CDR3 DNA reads TGTGCCAGCAGCTCACAGGGGCGGATTGGTTCACCCCTCCACTTT.